This TCR beta chain came from a study of blood T cells in healthy people across ages. Regarding this clonotype: The antigen remains undetermined.

Ranging in age from about 6 to 95, the donors were healthy Caucasian individuals from Russia. The use of a sample-barcoded 5' primer and a J-beta primer mix characterized a second PCR of roughly 6 to 11 cycles. TCRdb ran MiXCR on the 5' RACE reads and lists one entry per CDR3 protein. Found here are 450,000 to 700,000 distinct CDR3 sequences, roughly 28% of them singletons; the top ten hold around 18%. Germline V gene lookup returns CDR1 MNHNS and CDR2 SASEGT. V lost 5 bases to trimming and J lost 0 bases, with 17 bases between them. The CDR3 sequence is 17 residues long. General study findings and limits: Fewer expanded clones and more diversity marked long-lived versus aged donors. Estimated diversity across one million T cells was deemed an underestimate.

The TCR originated in a woman between 70 and 85 years old in good health. The gene calls are TRBV6-1 and TRBJ2-1, with a weak D call TRBD2 (5 bases). The specimen was blood. The CDR3 DNA is TGTGCCAGCAGTCCCGACTTGGACTTTTCCTCCTACAATGAGCAGTTCTTC. This translates into CASSPDLDFSSYNEQFF.